This paragraph covers one T cell receptor beta chain sequence. This sample is drawn from a study of blood T cell repertoires in COVID-19. Study-wide context: The study drew acute and convalescent COVID-19 samples from the United States, Italy and Spain.

Trimming cost V 5 bases and J 3 bases; bases outside gene matches: 8. The germline V gene encodes CDR1 SGHRS and CDR2 YFSETQ. The CDR3 loop spans 15 amino acids. As handled by the study authors: The assay estimated nucleated cells by amplifying reference gene primers. Generated by immunoSEQ multiplex PCR, the TCRdb table keeps only in-frame clones and is missing some. V and J calls and clone size are as listed in that table; D and trimming were resolved from the DNA. The repertoire consists of about 160,000 clones, with about 92% occurring once and the leading ten covering about 4.8%. The clonotype was recovered from a man aged 25-45 years with COVID-19, enrolled during active disease. The genes are TRBV5-1 and TRBJ2-3, with TRBD1 matching over 8 bases. The source material was peripheral blood. CDR3 region: CASRPGQGETDTQYF. Here the CDR3 DNA reads TGCGCCAGCAGGCCCGGACAGGGTGAGACAGATACGCAGTATTTT.